This T cell receptor beta chain was recorded in a study of T-cell reconstitution after alpha-beta-depleted transplantation in children. The CDR3 length is 18 residues. From germline, CDR1 is SGHVS and CDR2 FQNEAQ. V lost 4 bases, J lost 0 bases, and 3 bases stayed unmatched. Unique molecular identifiers were built into the TCRbeta library. MiXCR, applied by TCRdb to the PCR reads, yields one record per CDR3 protein. The table records about 640,000 distinct CDR3 sequences, about an eighth of them present only once. About this clonotype: What it binds is not known.

Overall study findings and caveats: Among T cells one year after transplant, newly produced cells accounted for most counts and diversity. Several hundred expanded graft clones reportedly supplied alpha-beta T cells about two months after transplant. At day 60, the high TCRbeta diversity found in some patients originated from recipient T cells and thymic progenitors that had survived.

This receptor was taken from a male patient aged 5 to 17 who had a stem cell transplant for acute myeloid leukemia, so the T cells may come from the graft donor. The chain has TRBV7-8 and TRBJ2-6; 13 bases match TRBD2. Specimen: PBMCs, mostly from graft donor cells, collected 360 days after TCRalphabeta/CD19-depleted stem cell transplant. CDR3 DNA: TGTGCCAGCAGCTCAGGACTAGCGGGGGACTCTGGGGCCAACGTCCTGACTTTC. It codes for CASSSGLAGDSGANVLTF.